This is a list of T cell receptor beta chains from one sample in a study of cytomegalovirus exposure and HLA in healthy donors. This table comes from immunoSEQ multiplex PCR, and its TCRdb copy is limited to in-frame clones, with some not included. The table records about 170,000 clones, around 85% of them present only once. The sequencing input was PBMCs. These receptors were obtained from a male donor in good health and CMV-seronegative. Both conserved end residues are trimmed from each CDR3.

j_call cdr3_length v_call cdr3_aa
TRBJ1-1 10 TRBV6-6 AAQDLNTEAF
TRBJ1-5 11 TRBV19 ASSHRENQPQH
TRBJ2-2 11 TRBV5-1 ASARGDTGELF
TRBJ2-1 15 TRBV5-6 ASSPGARGLSYNEQF
TRBJ2-5 11 TRBV7-2 ASSRDSQETQY
TRBJ1-6 12 TRBV6-1 ASSYAWGGSPLH
TRBJ1-5 15 TRBV19 ASSSGGQGRFNQPQH
TRBJ2-5 13 TRBV2 ASSLLGLRGETQY
TRBJ2-5 13 TRBV27 ASSPWDRTKGTQY
TRBJ1-2 12 TRBV2 ASSERQTLYGYT
TRBJ2-1 12 TRBV5-4 ASSRDSPLNEQF
TRBJ2-7 12 TRBV5-1 ASSPGQGSYEQY
TRBJ1-5 13 TRBV21-1 ASIRTGGCNQPQH
TRBJ2-7 14 TRBV27 ASSSSGVSWTYEQY
TRBJ1-2 9 TRBV20-1 SARAGHGYT
TRBJ1-1 13 TRBV5-6 ASSFRQAGNTEAF
TRBJ2-3 12 TRBV5-4 ASSLTGTEDTQY
TRBJ1-5 15 TRBV18 ASSPGTGGYSNQPQH
TRBJ2-3 13 TRBV4-2 ASSQDGQDGDTQY
TRBJ1-4 11 TRBV25-1 ASSGQGLWVLF
TRBJ2-5 13 TRBV11-2 ASSLTRTSGGTQY
TRBJ2-3 11 TRBV7-2 ASSFDSASPQY
TRBJ2-7 11 TRBV29-1 SVGRANSYEQY
TRBJ1-5 10 TRBV7-9 ASSFLNQPQH
TRBJ1-1 15 TRBV5-6 ASSLGRPSVPNTEAF
TRBJ2-7 12 TRBV5-4 ASSLAGGPHEQY
TRBJ2-3 14 TRBV11-2 ASSLGRTWPPDTQY
TRBJ1-2 11 TRBV5-1 ASRTGTDYGYT
TRBJ2-7 12 TRBV4-1 ASSQRQGGYEQY
TRBJ1-5 12 TRBV27 ASSVQGSNQPQH
TRBJ2-7 12 TRBV18 ASSPRAGGREQY
TRBJ1-2 13 TRBV10-3 AIRQHPGGDYGYT
TRBJ2-1 15 TRBV10-2 ASSDSLLAGGRFEQF
TRBJ2-7 12 TRBV5-1 ASSSSGGVYEQY
TRBJ2-5 12 TRBV6-5 AIGERGHSETQY
TRBJ1-1 12 TRBV11-2 ASSPQGAGTEAF
TRBJ1-5 11 TRBV29-1 SVFDREDQPQH
TRBJ2-2 12 TRBV7-7 ASSLQGPTGELF
TRBJ1-1 11 TRBV29-1 SVDRGWGTEAF
TRBJ1-1 13 TRBV4-1 ASSPQMDRGDEAF
TRBJ1-1 14 TRBV2 ASSEGGLYLNTEAF
TRBJ1-2 12 TRBV6-6 ASSHRTGAGGYT
TRBJ1-1 13 TRBV5-4 ASSLGSTWTAEAF
TRBJ1-5 13 TRBV4-1 ASSPGQGYNQPQH
TRBJ2-7 13 TRBV5-8 ASSPRDRGSYEQY
TRBJ1-2 12 TRBV7-9 ASSFQGSSYGYT
TRBJ2-2 14 TRBV7-2 ASSLETERHTGELF
TRBJ1-6 15 TRBV14 ARGWYNRPSYNSPLH
TRBJ1-1 10 TRBV7-9 ASSFPNTEAF
TRBJ1-2 10 TRBV10-3 AISAGGYGYT
TRBJ2-5 14 TRBV18 ASSPWTSGGEETQY
TRBJ2-1 13 TRBV5-1 ASSLDRGSYNEQF
TRBJ2-3 11 TRBV14 ASSIARTDTQY
TRBJ1-1 13 TRBV5-1 ASSLAAGENTEAF
TRBJ2-5 15 TRBV5-5 ASSLGPGQAYQETQY
TRBJ2-1 13 TRBV14 ASSRLAGSYNEQF
TRBJ1-5 13 TRBV18 ASSPGTPKGQPQH
TRBJ2-1 14 TRBV15 ATSPGGGGSYNEQF
TRBJ2-1 14 TRBV5-4 ASSLGGGNSYNEQF
TRBJ2-7 13 TRBV27 ASSLWTSGGGEQY